This TCR beta chain was sequenced during a study of T-cell memory formation after mild COVID-19. For the study at large: There were largely donor-specific TCR clusters.

In TCRdb, the 5' RACE reads were re-called with MiXCR into one record per CDR3 protein. Of roughly 400,000 distinct CDR3 sequences in the sample, roughly a quarter are singletons; the top ten hold around 8.7%. General study findings and limits: Researchers report contracting CD4+ clones mostly in CM and EM, with CD8+ clones in EMRA. Later expanders leaned CD4+, whereas day 15 to 85 contracting clones were balanced CD4/CD8. Cross-reactive memory apparently joined, as some responding clones appeared in pre-infection memory.

As to this clonotype: Its cognate antigen is unknown.

This sequence originates from an adult woman who had mild COVID-19 (a few samples of this study predate the infection). Cell type and time point are not known. The specimen was PBMCs or a T cell subset sorted from them (not recorded which).

The CDR3 bases are TGTGCCAGCAGCTCGGGTCTGGGGGGGGATGGCTACACCTTC. Amino acid sequence: CASSSGLGGDGYTF. V gene TRBV7-6 combines with J gene TRBJ1-2, with D possibly matching TRBD1 (5 bases). Trimming shortened V by 4 bases and J by 6 bases, and 15 bases separated the two germline ends. This CDR3 is 14 amino acids long. Germline values: CDR1 SGHVS, CDR2 FNYEAQ.